The rows below give T cell receptor beta chains drawn from one sample of a study of response to subunit inactivated influenza vaccine. In TCRdb, the RT-PCR reads were re-called with MiXCR into one record per CDR3 protein. Of 600,000 to 850,000 distinct CDR3 sequences in the sample, approximately 14% were seen once. The material was PBMCs from blood, obtained around 15 days before vaccination. The receptor set was obtained from a man in his fifties who received an inactivated influenza vaccine. CDR3s include the opening cysteine and the closing phenylalanine or tryptophan. The D gene is left open where the match is weak. Where a row states a size, it is once, few, many or the class of an expanded clone; other rows omit it.

v_gene: TRBV4-1
j_gene: TRBJ2-7
abundance: many
d_gene: NA
len: 16
CDR3nt: TGCGCCAGCAGCCCGGCCGGGAACACTGGAACCTACGAGCAGTACTTC
CDR3aa: CASSPAGNTGTYEQYF

v_gene: TRBV3-1
j_gene: TRBJ1-1
abundance: many
d_gene: NA
len: 17
CDR3nt: TGTGCCAGCAGCCAAGGCGGACAGTGGATTTTTAGCACTGAAGCTTTCTTT
CDR3aa: CASSQGGQWIFSTEAFF

v_gene: TRBV12-3/TRBV12-4
j_gene: TRBJ2-3
abundance: NA
d_gene: NA
len: 15
CDR3nt: TGTGCCAGCAGCCCCGGGGCGGCAAGCACAGATACGCAGTATTTT
CDR3aa: CASSPGAASTDTQYF

v_gene: TRBV5-6
j_gene: TRBJ2-1
abundance: NA
d_gene: NA
len: 15
CDR3nt: TGTGCCAGCACCCCGAATGGACACGGAGGACGAGAGCAGTTCTTC
CDR3aa: CASTPNGHGGREQFF

v_gene: TRBV7-8
j_gene: TRBJ1-6
abundance: few
d_gene: NA
len: 16
CDR3nt: TGTGCCAGCAGCTGGAACAGGAGCTCCTATAATTCACCCCTCCACTTT
CDR3aa: CASSWNRSSYNSPLHF

v_gene: TRBV7-9
j_gene: TRBJ2-7
abundance: few
d_gene: NA
len: 12
CDR3nt: TGTGCCAGCAGCTTGAGGAAGGACGAGCAGTACTTC
CDR3aa: CASSLRKDEQYF

v_gene: TRBV28
j_gene: TRBJ2-7
abundance: few
d_gene: TRBD2
len: 15
CDR3nt: TGTGCCAGCAGTTTATTAGCGGGAGGGCCTGGGGAGCAGTACTTC
CDR3aa: CASSLLAGGPGEQYF

v_gene: TRBV20-1
j_gene: TRBJ2-7
abundance: NA
d_gene: TRBD1
len: 14
CDR3nt: TGCAGTGCCAACCGACAGGGGGGGTCCTACGAGCAGTACTTC
CDR3aa: CSANRQGGSYEQYF

v_gene: TRBV27
j_gene: TRBJ2-7
abundance: NA
d_gene: NA
len: 14
CDR3nt: TGTGCCAGCTCCCGGGTAGGAGTGTCCTACGAGCAGTACTTC
CDR3aa: CASSRVGVSYEQYF

v_gene: TRBV4-3
j_gene: TRBJ2-1
abundance: few
d_gene: NA
len: 16
CDR3nt: TGCGCCAGCAGCCAAGACCCAGGCAACTCCTACAATGAGCAGTTCTTC
CDR3aa: CASSQDPGNSYNEQFF

v_gene: TRBV7-9
j_gene: TRBJ2-3
abundance: few
d_gene: NA
len: 14
CDR3nt: TGTGCCAGCAGCTTAGATGGGGCCTTCGGGAGGCAGTATTTT
CDR3aa: CASSLDGAFGRQYF

v_gene: TRBV20-1
j_gene: TRBJ2-7
abundance: NA
d_gene: NA
len: 12
CDR3nt: TGCAGTGCTAGAAGGGGCCACTACGAGCAGTACTTC
CDR3aa: CSARRGHYEQYF

v_gene: TRBV27
j_gene: TRBJ2-7
abundance: NA
d_gene: TRBD1
len: 13
CDR3nt: TGTGCCAGCAGACGGACAGGTGACGGCGAGCAGTACTTC
CDR3aa: CASRRTGDGEQYF

v_gene: TRBV20-1
j_gene: TRBJ2-7
abundance: NA
d_gene: TRBD2
len: 13
CDR3nt: TGCAGTGCGGCTAGCGGGTCCTCCTACGAGCAGTACTTC
CDR3aa: CSAASGSSYEQYF

v_gene: TRBV5-1
j_gene: TRBJ2-1
abundance: NA
d_gene: NA
len: 15
CDR3nt: TGCGCCAGCAGCTTGGTACCCGCGTCGTACAATGAGCAGTTCTTC
CDR3aa: CASSLVPASYNEQFF

v_gene: TRBV7-2
j_gene: TRBJ1-6
abundance: few
d_gene: TRBD1
len: 15
CDR3nt: TGTGCCAGCAAGCTCCGACAGGGCCTAAATTCACCCCTCCACTTT
CDR3aa: CASKLRQGLNSPLHF

v_gene: TRBV3-1
j_gene: TRBJ2-5
abundance: NA
d_gene: NA
len: 13
CDR3nt: TGTGCCAGCAGCCACCGAAACCAGGGACCCCAGTACTTC
CDR3aa: CASSHRNQGPQYF

v_gene: TRBV27
j_gene: TRBJ2-2
abundance: NA
d_gene: TRBD1
len: 16
CDR3nt: TGTGCCAGCAGTACAGGGGGCAGTCTGGTCACCGGGGAGCTGTTTTTT
CDR3aa: CASSTGGSLVTGELFF

v_gene: TRBV28
j_gene: TRBJ1-6
abundance: NA
d_gene: NA
len: 16
CDR3nt: TGTGCCAGCAGTATAGGGGGGGGACATAAGAATTCACCCCTCCACTTT
CDR3aa: CASSIGGGHKNSPLHF

v_gene: TRBV11-2
j_gene: TRBJ2-4
abundance: NA
d_gene: NA
len: 15
CDR3nt: TGTGCCAGCAGCAGGCTGAAGGGGTCCAAAAACATTCAGTACTTC
CDR3aa: CASSRLKGSKNIQYF

v_gene: TRBV2
j_gene: TRBJ2-1
abundance: many
d_gene: NA
len: 14
CDR3nt: TGTGCCAGCAGTGAGAGGACTATATACAATGAGCAGTTCTTC
CDR3aa: CASSERTIYNEQFF

v_gene: TRBV11-1
j_gene: TRBJ2-7
abundance: few
d_gene: NA
len: 14
CDR3nt: TGTGCCAGCAGCGTCAACAGGGTTTTGAACGAGCAGTACTTC
CDR3aa: CASSVNRVLNEQYF

v_gene: TRBV30
j_gene: TRBJ2-5
abundance: NA
d_gene: NA
len: 16
CDR3nt: TGTGCCTGGGGCGGACTCGTCTTCAGGGGACAAGAGACCCAGTACTTC
CDR3aa: CAWGGLVFRGQETQYF

v_gene: TRBV12-3/TRBV12-4
j_gene: TRBJ2-7
abundance: few
d_gene: NA
len: 17
CDR3nt: TGTGCCAGCAGTTCTCCGTACCCGGACAAGAGCTCCTACGAGCAGTACTTC
CDR3aa: CASSSPYPDKSSYEQYF

v_gene: TRBV6-5
j_gene: TRBJ2-7
abundance: NA
d_gene: TRBD1
len: 15
CDR3nt: TGTGCCAGCAGTTACCGGGGACAGGGTTCCTACGAGCAGTACTTC
CDR3aa: CASSYRGQGSYEQYF

v_gene: TRBV6-2/TRBV6-3
j_gene: TRBJ2-7
abundance: few
d_gene: TRBD1
len: 13
CDR3nt: TGTGCCAGCAGTACCCGACAGGGAAGCGGGCAGTACTTC
CDR3aa: CASSTRQGSGQYF

v_gene: TRBV7-9
j_gene: TRBJ1-2
abundance: few
d_gene: TRBD1
len: 13
CDR3nt: TGTGCCAGCAGCTCGAGGGGGCTAACTGGCTACACCTTC
CDR3aa: CASSSRGLTGYTF

v_gene: TRBV7-8
j_gene: TRBJ2-3
abundance: few
d_gene: TRBD1
len: 15
CDR3nt: TGTGCCAGCAGCGTTAGGGACAGCCGCACAGATACGCAGTATTTT
CDR3aa: CASSVRDSRTDTQYF

v_gene: TRBV6-2/TRBV6-3
j_gene: TRBJ2-5
abundance: NA
d_gene: TRBD1
len: 17
CDR3nt: TGTGCCAGCAGCCTCACCGTATACCGGGACAGACAAGAGACCCAGTACTTC
CDR3aa: CASSLTVYRDRQETQYF

v_gene: TRBV20-1
j_gene: TRBJ1-5
abundance: NA
d_gene: TRBD1
len: 15
CDR3nt: TGCAGTGCCTTCCCCCCACAGGGGGCGAGTCAGCCCCAGCATTTT
CDR3aa: CSAFPPQGASQPQHF

v_gene: TRBV20-1
j_gene: TRBJ2-2
abundance: NA
d_gene: NA
len: 14
CDR3nt: TGCAGTGCTGGCGGGACAGAGAACACCGGGGAGCTGTTTTTT
CDR3aa: CSAGGTENTGELFF

v_gene: TRBV7-2
j_gene: TRBJ1-5
abundance: few
d_gene: NA
len: 16
CDR3nt: TGTGCCAGCAGCTCCCCTCAGGGGAAGGGCAATCAGCCCCAGCATTTT
CDR3aa: CASSSPQGKGNQPQHF

v_gene: TRBV7-2
j_gene: TRBJ2-3
abundance: NA
d_gene: NA
len: 13
CDR3nt: TGTGCCAGCACCCTCGGGGGGCTGGATACGCAGTATTTT
CDR3aa: CASTLGGLDTQYF

v_gene: TRBV19
j_gene: TRBJ2-5
abundance: few
d_gene: NA
len: 15
CDR3nt: TGTGCCAGTAGTATAGGTTTGGGGGCCCAAGAGACCCAGTACTTC
CDR3aa: CASSIGLGAQETQYF

v_gene: TRBV7-9
j_gene: TRBJ2-1
abundance: few
d_gene: NA
len: 16
CDR3nt: TGTGCCAGCAGCTTAGCCGGACTACAGATCAGCAATGAGCAGTTCTTC
CDR3aa: CASSLAGLQISNEQFF

v_gene: TRBV29-1
j_gene: TRBJ2-1
abundance: NA
d_gene: NA
len: 13
CDR3nt: TGCAGCGTTGACCAGAGCTCCTACAATGAGCAGTTCTTC
CDR3aa: CSVDQSSYNEQFF

v_gene: TRBV7-9
j_gene: TRBJ1-2
abundance: many
d_gene: NA
len: 13
CDR3nt: TGTGCCAGCAGCCCCAGGGCGTCGGATGGCTACACCTTC
CDR3aa: CASSPRASDGYTF

v_gene: TRBV18
j_gene: TRBJ2-7
abundance: few
d_gene: TRBD1
len: 14
CDR3nt: TGTGCCAGCTCAGCGGGACAGGGAGCCTACGAGCAGTACTTC
CDR3aa: CASSAGQGAYEQYF

v_gene: TRBV12-3/TRBV12-4
j_gene: TRBJ2-5
abundance: NA
d_gene: TRBD1
len: 15
CDR3nt: TGTGCCAGCAGCTCCGGGACAGGGGATCTAGAGACCCAGTACTTC
CDR3aa: CASSSGTGDLETQYF

v_gene: TRBV6-2/TRBV6-3
j_gene: TRBJ2-7
abundance: NA
d_gene: TRBD1
len: 14
CDR3nt: TGTGCCAGCACTCGGGACAGGCCCCCATACGAGCAGTACTTC
CDR3aa: CASTRDRPPYEQYF

v_gene: TRBV4-2
j_gene: TRBJ2-4
abundance: NA
d_gene: NA
len: 16
CDR3nt: TGTGCCAGCAGCCAAGAGGGAACCGGGAGTAAAAACATTCAGTACTTC
CDR3aa: CASSQEGTGSKNIQYF

v_gene: TRBV28
j_gene: TRBJ1-3
abundance: few
d_gene: NA
len: 14
CDR3nt: TGTGCCAGCAGCCTAGACACACCTGGAAACACCATATATTTT
CDR3aa: CASSLDTPGNTIYF